Shown below are 25 T cell receptor beta chains from a single sample sequenced in a study of identical twins. TCRdb recomputed calls from the 5' RACE reads with MiXCR, one row per CDR3 protein. The table records hundreds of thousands of distinct CDR3 sequences, more than 20% of them present only once. These data also featured in a second study, about T cells expressing NK-cell markers.

Sequencing input: CD4+ T cells sorted from blood. These receptors all stem from a woman between 18 and 30 years old in good health.

The rearrangement links TRBV5-1 to TRBJ2-3; 8 bases line up with TRBD1. Germline CDR1 SGHRS, CDR2 YFSETQ. The CDR3 spans 14 residues. Trimming took 3 bases from V and 5 from J; bases not matched to a gene: 5. Here the CDR3 DNA reads TGCGCCAGCAGCTCGGGACAGGTGGGAGATACGCAGTATTTT. This codes for CASSSGQVGDTQYF.

The rearrangement uses TRBV7-3 and TRBJ2-1, with 11 bases fitting TRBD2. The CDR3 is 14 amino acids. V shed 4 bases and J 7 bases; nucleotides not matched to a gene: 3. CDR1 and CDR2 (germline): SGHTA, FQGTGA. The CDR3 DNA reads TGTGCCAGCAGCTCACTAGCGGGGGTGAATGAGCAGTTCTTC. Translation: CASSSLAGVNEQFF.

In its sample, this clonotype was seen a few times. The chain employs TRBV5-5 and TRBJ1-2; 7 bases are a match to TRBD1. The ends lost 6 bases at V and 8 bases at J; junction bases unmatched: 4. CDR3 size: 11 residues. CDR1 and CDR2 from the germline V gene are SGHKS and YYEKEE (reference sequence). CDR3 sequence: CASTGGGGYTF. The DNA of the CDR3 is TGTGCCAGCACAGGGGGGGGCGGCTACACCTTC.

This clonotype was counted only a few times. CDR3 region: CASSPLRGGRRQFF. The DNA for the CDR3 is TGTGCCAGCAGCCCTCTCAGGGGGGGGCGGCGGCAGTTCTTC. This sequence joins TRBV3-1 and TRBJ2-1, with D perhaps given as TRBD1 or TRBD2 (7 bases each). V was shortened by 4 bases and J by 12 bases, with 19 bases between the two germline ends. The CDR3 runs to 14 residues. Germline V gene data show CDR1 as LGHDT and CDR2 as YNNKEL (reference sequence).

This clonotype was seen a handful of times. V usage is TRBV4-3 and J usage is TRBJ2-2; D ambiguous. The CDR3 is 17 amino acids. Trimming left V 0 bases short and J 2 bases short, with 13 bases between. Germline V CDR1 and CDR2: LGHNA, YSLEER. The CDR3 protein is CASSQDVSRHNTGELFF. For the CDR3, the DNA is TGCGCCAGCAGCCAAGACGTTTCGAGGCATAACACCGGGGAGCTGTTTTTT.

This clonotype came up a few times. The chain has TRBV29-1 and TRBJ2-2, with TRBD2 matching 7 bases. CDR1 and CDR2 from the germline V gene are SQVTM and ANQGSEA. The CDR3 length is 15 residues. Trimming cost V 4 bases and J 9 bases; bases outside gene matches: 14. In nucleotides, the CDR3 is TGCAGCGTTGGCTTAACGGGAGGCCGAGACCGGGAGCTGTTTTTT. Amino acid sequence: CSVGLTGGRDRELFF.

This clonotype has just a few counts. The J gene is TRBJ2-7, the V gene TRBV19, with D possibly called TRBD1 or TRBD2 (6 bases each). This CDR3 is built from 15 residues. With 6 bases removed from V and 3 bases from J, the gap between germline ends came to 18 bases. CDR1 and CDR2 from the germline V gene are LNHDA and SQIVND (reference sequence). The CDR3 DNA follows: TGTGCCAGTAGGGAGGGGGTACAATCTTTCTACGAGCAGTACTTC. This translates into CASREGVQSFYEQYF.

This clonotype was picked up a small number of times. The rearrangement joins TRBV10-3 to TRBJ2-1; D may be TRBD1 (6 bases). Germline V gene lookup returns CDR1 ENHRY and CDR2 SYGVKD. V was trimmed by 6 bases and J by 3 bases, leaving 9 bases between them. The CDR3 is made up of 13 amino acids. The CDR3 is CAIRADSYNEQFF. In DNA, the CDR3 is TGTGCCATCAGGGCGGACAGCTACAATGAGCAGTTCTTC.

This clonotype was observed a handful of times. This rearrangement joins TRBV18 to TRBJ2-7, with 7 bases lining up with TRBD1. Germline CDR1 and CDR2: KGHSH and LQKENI. The trim removed 5 bases at V and 2 bases at J, leaving 3 bases unmatched. The CDR3 contains 13 residues. The CDR3 DNA sequence: TGTGCCAGCTCAATACAGGGGACCTACGAGCAGTACTTC. It specifies CASSIQGTYEQYF.

This clonotype was seen a few times. The rearrangement links TRBV6-1 to TRBJ2-7; TRBD2 matches 16 bases. Germline assignment: CDR1 MNHNS and CDR2 SASEGT. The CDR3 runs to 17 residues. Trimming at V came to 11 bases and at J to 4 bases, leaving 14 bases not matched to a gene. CDR3 in DNA: TGTGCCGCATGGTCCGGGACTAGCGGGGGGGCTAAGTACGAGCAGTACTTC. This gives the protein CAAWSGTSGGAKYEQYF.

This clonotype was seen only a few times. V usage is TRBV11-2 and J usage is TRBJ2-3; 14 bases map to TRBD2. This CDR3 contains 21 residues. Losses at the gene ends were 0 bases for V and 4 bases for J; bases not matched to a gene: 15. CDR1 is SGHAT and CDR2 is FQNNGV in the germline V gene. CDR3 DNA: TGTGCCAGCAGCTTAGATGGGCTGGAGACTAGCGGGAGGGCCGGGGCAGATACGCAGTATTTT. It translates to CASSLDGLETSGRAGADTQYF.

V and J are TRBV5-1 and TRBJ1-2, with 7 bases matching TRBD1. From germline, CDR1 is SGHRS and CDR2 YFSETQ. The CDR3 contains 15 residues. V lost 3 bases, J lost 0 bases, and 5 bases stayed unmatched. CDR3 in amino acids: CASSWTGIANYGYTF. The CDR3 nucleotides are TGCGCCAGCAGCTGGACAGGCATAGCTAACTATGGCTACACCTTC.

This clonotype has more than one count but fewer than ten. V gene TRBV6-1 combines with J gene TRBJ2-1; D is unresolved. The CDR3 covers 13 residues. Trimming cost V 6 bases and J 4 bases, with 10 bases left between them. Germline-derived CDR1 and CDR2 are MNHNS and SASEGT. CDR3 amino acids: CASRTRNYNEQFF. The CDR3 DNA is TGTGCCAGCAGAACCAGGAATTACAATGAGCAGTTCTTC.

The J gene is TRBJ2-1, the V gene TRBV20-1; 8 nucleotides align to TRBD2. Germline V gives CDR1 DFQATT, CDR2 SNEGSKA (reference sequence). V shed 4 bases and J 3 bases; nucleotides not matched to a gene: 11. This CDR3 is built from 16 residues. This CDR3 is CSAISIREGIYNEQFF. The CDR3 nucleotides are TGCAGTGCTATCTCGATCCGGGAGGGGATCTACAATGAGCAGTTCTTC.

The V call is TRBV11-2, the J call TRBJ2-7; 10 nucleotides align to TRBD2. Germline V gene lookup returns CDR1 SGHAT and CDR2 FQNNGV. V was clipped by 1 base and J by 2 bases; unmatched bases: 5. The CDR3 sequence is 16 residues long. The CDR3: CASSLGPLAGAYEQYF. The CDR3 region has the DNA TGTGCCAGCAGCTTAGGCCCCCTAGCGGGGGCCTACGAGCAGTACTTC.

This chain connects TRBV6-2 or TRBV6-3 to TRBJ1-5; 7 positions match TRBD1. There are 12 residues in the CDR3. The germline gives CDR1 MNHEY, CDR2 SVGEGT. J lost 7 bases, V lost 4 bases, and 1 base had no gene match. CDR3 sequence (DNA): TGTGCCAGCAGTTTGGACAGGCAGCCCCAGCATTTT. Residues: CASSLDRQPQHF.

Here the CDR3 reads CSVLSRETQYF. The CDR3 bases are TGCAGTGTCCTTAGTAGGGAGACCCAGTACTTC. The chain uses TRBV20-1 and TRBJ2-5; unclear D gene. The CDR3 totals 11 residues. Deletions cut 7 bases from V and 5 bases from J, with 11 bases between. Germline values: CDR1 DFQATT, CDR2 SNEGSKA (reference sequence).

This clonotype appeared a few times. The chain's CDR3 is CSAVPGQGTDTQYF. CDR3 nucleotide sequence: TGCAGCGCCGTCCCGGGACAGGGAACAGATACGCAGTATTTT. The gene calls are TRBV20-1 and TRBJ2-3; 9 positions agree with TRBD1. The CDR3 sequence is 14 residues long. Looked up from germline, CDR1 is DFQATT and CDR2 is SNEGSKA (reference sequence).

This chain joins TRBV12-3 or TRBV12-4 and TRBJ2-7; D is unclear. Trimming removed 6 bases from V and 2 bases from J, with 8 bases in between. The CDR3 spans 12 residues. The CDR3 reads CASSQVTYEQYF. In nucleotides, the CDR3 is TGTGCCAGCAGCCAAGTGACCTACGAGCAGTACTTC.

V is TRBV5-1 and J is TRBJ1-5; no clear D gene. This CDR3 region has 15 residues. Trimming stripped 0 bases from V and 8 bases from J, with 15 bases between. Germline V gene lookup returns CDR1 SGHRS and CDR2 YFSETQ. This chain's CDR3 is CASSLGATFGEPQHF. CDR3 nucleotide sequence: TGCGCCAGCAGCTTGGGGGCCACTTTCGGGGAGCCCCAGCATTTT. The full variable domain, its missing parts supplied by reference TRBV5-1 and TRBJ1-5, is KAGVTQTPRYLIKTRGQQVTLSCSPISGHRSVSWYQQTPGQGLQFLFEYFSETQRNKGNFPGRFSGRQFSNSRSEMNVSTLELGDSALYLCASSLGATFGEPQHFGDGTRLSIL.

This clonotype showed up just a few times. The J gene is TRBJ2-7, the V gene TRBV12-3 or TRBV12-4, with D possibly TRBD2 on 6 matching bases. The CDR3 spans 13 residues. The V gene lost 6 bases and the J gene lost 2 bases, with 11 bases spanning the gap. This CDR3 reads CASRRGEAYEQYF. The DNA for the CDR3 is TGTGCCAGCAGGAGAGGGGAGGCCTACGAGCAGTACTTC.

J is TRBJ2-1 and V is TRBV6-5; 8 nucleotides match TRBD1. The CDR3 contains 11 residues. Trimming at V came to 7 bases and at J to 9 bases, leaving 2 bases not matched to a gene. Looked up from germline, CDR1 is MNHEY and CDR2 is SVGAGI. Here the CDR3 reads CASTDRGEQFF. CDR3 nucleotides: TGTGCCAGCACCGACAGGGGTGAGCAGTTCTTC.

This chain connects TRBV7-8 to TRBJ2-7; the D gene could be TRBD1 or TRBD2 (6 bases each). V was cut by 0 bases and J by 1 base, with 10 bases left in between. The CDR3 is 15 residues long. From germline, CDR1 is SGHVS and CDR2 FQNEAQ. Here the CDR3 reads CASSLATGTSYEQYF. Here the CDR3 DNA reads TGTGCCAGCAGCTTAGCAACAGGGACTTCCTACGAGCAGTACTTC.

This clonotype was counted only a few times. The chain combines TRBV3-1 with TRBJ2-4, with TRBD2 matching over 11 bases. The germline CDR1 and CDR2 sequences are LGHDT and YNNKEL (reference sequence). This CDR3 region has 16 residues. J gave up 7 bases and V 4 bases, and 9 bases lay outside the gene matches. Here the CDR3 reads CASSPGTSGLRNIQYF. CDR3 coding DNA: TGTGCCAGCAGCCCTGGGACTAGCGGATTGAGGAACATTCAGTACTTC.

This clonotype was counted between two and nine times. The V and J genes are TRBV2 and TRBJ2-2; D is possibly TRBD1 (6 bases). V lost 8 bases to trimming and J lost 5 bases, with 21 bases between them. The CDR3 covers 16 residues. The germline V gene encodes CDR1 SNHLY and CDR2 FYNNEI. CDR3 DNA: TGTGCCAGCCTGAACCTAGGTGGGGGCCTAACCGGGGAGCTGTTTTTT. This encodes CASLNLGGGLTGELFF.